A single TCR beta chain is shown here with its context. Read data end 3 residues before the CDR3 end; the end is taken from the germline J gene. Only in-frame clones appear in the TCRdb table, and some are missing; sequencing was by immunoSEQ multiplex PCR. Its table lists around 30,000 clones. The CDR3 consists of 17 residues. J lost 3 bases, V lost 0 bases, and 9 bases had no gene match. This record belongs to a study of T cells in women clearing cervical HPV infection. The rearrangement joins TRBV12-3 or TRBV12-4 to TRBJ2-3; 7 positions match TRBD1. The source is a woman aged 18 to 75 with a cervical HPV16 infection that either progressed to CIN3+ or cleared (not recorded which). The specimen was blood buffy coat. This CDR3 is CASSLAQTGQNTDTQYF. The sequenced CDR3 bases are TGTGCCAGCAGTTTAGCCCAGACGGGACAGAATACAGATACG.